Shown below are 3 T cell receptor beta chains from a single sample sequenced in a study of blood T cell repertoires in COVID-19. Generated by immunoSEQ multiplex PCR, the TCRdb table keeps only in-frame clones and is missing some. The sample lists roughly 250,000 clones, about 88% occurring once. Sequenced material: peripheral blood. Every receptor here comes from a man aged 40-49 years with acute or convalescent COVID-19.

This chain joins TRBV19 and TRBJ2-7; perhaps TRBD2 as D (6 bases). Germline values: CDR1 LNHDA, CDR2 SQIVND (reference sequence). The CDR3 length is 13 residues. Trimming took off 5 bases at V and 3 bases at J, with 11 bases between the two ends. CDR3 coding DNA: TGTGCCAGTAGTTTGATCGGGGGCTACGAGCAGTACTTC. Translating gives CASSLIGGYEQYF.

The chain links TRBV7-8 to TRBJ1-5, with D possibly being TRBD1 (5 bases). CDR1 SGHVS and CDR2 FQNEAQ come from the germline V gene. Between the trimmed V and J ends, which lost 2 bases and 2 bases, there was a span of 16 bases. The CDR3 contains 17 residues. The CDR3 DNA reads as TGTGCCAGCAGCTTAAGGAGCCCGGGAGGGGGCAATCAGCCCCAGCATTTT. The encoded protein is CASSLRSPGGGNQPQHF.

J is TRBJ2-2 and V is TRBV11-2; D ambiguous. Trimming shortened V by 5 bases and J by 0 bases, and 13 bases separated the two germline ends. The germline gives CDR1 SGHAT, CDR2 FQNNGV. The CDR3 loop spans 16 amino acids. This CDR3 is CASSTNKPANTGELFF. The CDR3 DNA is TGTGCCAGCAGCACAAATAAACCTGCGAACACCGGGGAGCTGTTTTTT. Based on the CDR3 plus reference TRBV11-2 and TRBJ2-2, the full variable domain is EAGVAQSPRYKIIEKRQSVAFWCNPISGHATLYWYQQILGQGPKLLIQFQNNGVVDDSQLPKDRFSAERLKGVDSTLKIQPAKLEDSAVYLCASSTNKPANTGELFFGEGSRLTVL.